This T cell receptor (beta chain) derives from a study of cytomegalovirus exposure and HLA in healthy donors. Germline lookup yields CDR1 WSHSY and CDR2 SAAADI. This CDR3 region has 16 residues. V trimming: 0 bases; J trimming: 0 bases; junction bases outside the gene matches: 2. Here immunoSEQ multiplex PCR was the method, and the copy in TCRdb shows in-frame clones only, minus some. Here the sample spans a few hundred thousand clones, roughly 88% being singletons. The V and J genes are TRBV10-2 and TRBJ2-7; 10 bases fit TRBD2. Sequencing was carried out using PBMCs. This TCR came from a woman between 25 and 40 years old in good health and CMV-seronegative. The CDR3 spells CASSESGLANSYEQYF. The CDR3, as DNA: TGCGCCAGCAGTGAGTCGGGACTAGCGAACTCCTACGAGCAGTACTTC.